A selection of T cell receptor beta chains follows, all from one sample in a study of blood T cell repertoires in COVID-19. The assay was immunoSEQ multiplex PCR, and TCRdb's table has in-frame clones only and misses some. The sample includes about 150,000 clones, around 87% of them seen just once. Source material: peripheral blood. The receptors here all came from a man in his forties or fifties with active COVID-19. CDR3s include the opening cysteine and the closing phenylalanine or tryptophan. A D gene is named only where the DNA matches it firmly. The size entry is marked missing in some rows and otherwise reads once, few, many or a size class.

TRBD2	TRBJ2-3	NA	TRBV2	TGTGCCAGCAGCGGACAGCGGGGGGGTAGCACAGATACGCAGTATTTT	CASSGQRGGSTDTQYF
TRBD1	TRBJ2-3	NA	TRBV7-2	TGTGCCAGCAGCTTGGGACAGGCCAGCACAGATACGCAGTATTTT	CASSLGQASTDTQYF
NA	TRBJ2-6	NA	TRBV6-5	TGTGCCCTGGGCCGTCCTGGGGCCAACGTCCTGACTTTC	CALGRPGANVLTF
TRBD1	TRBJ1-5	once	TRBV3-1/TRBV3-2	TGTGCCAGCAGCGATACAGGGGGCGTTCAGCCCCAGCATTTT	CASSDTGGVQPQHF
TRBD1	TRBJ1-2	NA	TRBV5-1	TGCGCCAGCAGCTTTCGACAGGGCAATGGCTACACCTTC	CASSFRQGNGYTF
NA	TRBJ1-5	few	TRBV3-1/TRBV3-2	TGTGCCAGCAGCCAAGACAGAAATCAGCCCCAGCATTTT	CASSQDRNQPQHF
TRBD2	TRBJ2-2	NA	TRBV15	TGTGCCACCAGAGATTGGGATAGCGGGGGGCCAGGGGAGCTGTTTTTT	CATRDWDSGGPGELFF
TRBD1	TRBJ2-3	once	TRBV4-1	TGCGCCAGCAGCCGTGGACAGGGCGCTACAGATACGCAGTATTTT	CASSRGQGATDTQYF
NA	TRBJ2-3	once	TRBV7-2	TGTGCCAGCAGCCCCCGCGTCACAGATACGCAGTATTTT	CASSPRVTDTQYF
NA	TRBJ2-1	NA	TRBV2	TGTGCCAGCAGTGATGGAGGTTACAATGAGCAGTTCTTC	CASSDGGYNEQFF
NA	TRBJ1-5	few	TRBV4-1	TGCGCCAGCAGCCACGACAGGACCGATAGCAATCAGCCCCAGCATTTT	CASSHDRTDSNQPQHF
NA	TRBJ1-2	NA	TRBV19	TGTGCCAGTACCCGGTGGGGGGACTATGGCTACACCTTC	CASTRWGDYGYTF
NA	TRBJ1-4	NA	TRBV6-7	TGTGCCAGCAGTTCCAATCAACAGGTTGGAACTAATGAAAAACTGTTTTTT	CASSSNQQVGTNEKLFF
NA	TRBJ2-5	NA	TRBV11-3	TGTGCCAGCAGCTCGGGACTGAAAGAGACCCAGTACTTC	CASSSGLKETQYF
NA	TRBJ2-5	NA	TRBV1	TGCACCAGCAGCCAACTCGATGGGGCACAAGAGACCCAGTACTTC	CTSSQLDGAQETQYF
TRBD1	TRBJ2-7	NA	TRBV6-2/TRBV6-3	TGTGCCAGCAGCCGTGGAAGGGACAGGACCTACGAGCAGTACTTC	CASSRGRDRTYEQYF
NA	TRBJ2-5	NA	TRBV2	TGTGCCAGCAGTGATGGCAACCTTGGGACCCAGTACTTC	CASSDGNLGTQYF
NA	TRBJ1-5	NA	TRBV9	TGTGCCAGCAGCGTAGGATGGAGGAGCAATCAGCCCCAGCATTTT	CASSVGWRSNQPQHF
NA	TRBJ1-6	NA	TRBV14	TGTGCCAGCAGCCTGCAGGGAAATTTTGGATCACCCCTCCACTTT	CASSLQGNFGSPLHF
TRBD1	TRBJ2-7	few	TRBV5-4	TGTGCCAGCAGCTTTTTTGGCGGGACAGGGGGCTACGAGCAGTACTTC	CASSFFGGTGGYEQYF
TRBD2	TRBJ2-6	NA	TRBV5-6	TGTGCCAGCAGCTTCCTTAGCGGGGGGGCCGGTGGGGCCAACGTCCTGACTTTC	CASSFLSGGAGGANVLTF
NA	TRBJ2-2	NA	TRBV2	TGTGCCAGCAGTGAAGCGCTAAGGAACACCGGGGAGCTGTTTTTT	CASSEALRNTGELFF